This TCR beta chain emerged from a study of control samples from healthy donors and cancer patients. V was shortened by 6 bases and J by 9 bases, with 11 bases between the two germline ends. The CDR3 sequence is 12 residues long. Sequencing was performed with immunoSEQ multiplex PCR; in TCRdb, only in-frame clones are kept and a portion is missing. The sample lists 150,000 or so clones; more than 85% were seen once. The chain uses TRBV12-3 or TRBV12-4 and TRBJ1-4; D unresolved. The sequence was obtained from a man in his late teens or twenties in good health. Sequencing input: blood. This CDR3 reads CASSRTDKKLFF. For the CDR3, the DNA is TGTGCCAGCAGCCGAACGGATAAAAAACTGTTTTTT.